The 2 T cell receptor beta chains below all came from one sample that was sequenced in a study of T-cell reconstitution after alpha-beta-depleted transplantation in children. TCRbeta library preparation incorporated unique molecular identifiers. TCRdb redid the calling of the PCR reads with MiXCR, one entry per CDR3 protein. The sample carries about 600,000 distinct CDR3 sequences, more than 9% recorded once. The material sequenced was PBMCs from the stem cell graft donor, taken from the stem cell graft. The origin of the receptors is a human donor who donated a stem cell graft to a child with acute myeloid leukemia.

This chain joins TRBV4-3 and TRBJ1-6; the D gene is possibly TRBD1 (6 bases). Germline V gives CDR1 LGHNA, CDR2 YSLEER. This CDR3 spans 15 amino acids. V lost 1 base, J lost 7 bases, and 11 bases lay in between. CDR3: CASSQVRGGNSPLHF. DNA for the CDR3: TGCGCCAGCAGCCAAGTGAGGGGGGGAAATTCACCCCTCCACTTT.

In its sample, this clonotype was seen many times. The gene calls are TRBV12-3 or TRBV12-4 and TRBJ2-2, with 9 positions matching TRBD1. The CDR3 extends over 15 amino acids. V was clipped by 8 bases and J by 3 bases; unmatched bases: 7. CDR3 nucleotides: TGTGCCAGCCGCGGAGGGACAGGGTACACCGGGGAGCTGTTTTTT. Amino acids: CASRGGTGYTGELFF.